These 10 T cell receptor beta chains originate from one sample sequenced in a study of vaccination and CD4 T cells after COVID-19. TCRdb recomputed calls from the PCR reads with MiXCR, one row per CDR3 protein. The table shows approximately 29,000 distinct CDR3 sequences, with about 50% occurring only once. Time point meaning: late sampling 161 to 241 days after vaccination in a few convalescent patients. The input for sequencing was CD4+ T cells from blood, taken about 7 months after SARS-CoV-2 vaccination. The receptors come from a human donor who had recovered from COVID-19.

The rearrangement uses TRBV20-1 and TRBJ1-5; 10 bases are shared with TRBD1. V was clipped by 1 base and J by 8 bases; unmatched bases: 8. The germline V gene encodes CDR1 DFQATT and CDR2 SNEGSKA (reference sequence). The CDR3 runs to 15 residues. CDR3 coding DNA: TGCAGTGCTAGAGGGCGGACAGGGGGTAATGAGCCCCAGCATTTT. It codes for CSARGRTGGNEPQHF.

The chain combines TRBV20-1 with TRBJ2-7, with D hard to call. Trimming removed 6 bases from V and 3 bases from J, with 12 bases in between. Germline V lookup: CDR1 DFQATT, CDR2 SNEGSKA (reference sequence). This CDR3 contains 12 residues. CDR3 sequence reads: CSASPGVYEQYF. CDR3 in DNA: TGCAGTGCCTCACCCGGCGTCTACGAGCAGTACTTC.

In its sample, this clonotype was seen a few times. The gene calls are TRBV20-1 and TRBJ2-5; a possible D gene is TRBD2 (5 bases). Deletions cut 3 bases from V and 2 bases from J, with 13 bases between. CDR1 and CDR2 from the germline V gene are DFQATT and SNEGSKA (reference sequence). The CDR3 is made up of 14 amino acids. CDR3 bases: TGCAGTGCTAGGACCCTCCGCGGGCAAGAGACCCAGTACTTC. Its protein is CSARTLRGQETQYF.

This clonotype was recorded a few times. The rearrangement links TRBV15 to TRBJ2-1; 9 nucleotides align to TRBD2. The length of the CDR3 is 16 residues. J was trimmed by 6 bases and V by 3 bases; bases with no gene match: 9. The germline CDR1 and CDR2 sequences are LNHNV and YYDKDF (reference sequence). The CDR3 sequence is CATSRKSLAGFNEQFF. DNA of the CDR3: TGTGCCACCAGCAGGAAGTCGCTAGCGGGATTCAATGAGCAGTTCTTC.

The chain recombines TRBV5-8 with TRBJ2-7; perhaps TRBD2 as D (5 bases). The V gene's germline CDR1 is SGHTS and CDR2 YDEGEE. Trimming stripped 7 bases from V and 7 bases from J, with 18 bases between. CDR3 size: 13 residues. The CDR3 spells CASRTGGWKEQYF. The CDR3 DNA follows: TGTGCCAGCCGTACGGGCGGGTGGAAAGAGCAGTACTTC.

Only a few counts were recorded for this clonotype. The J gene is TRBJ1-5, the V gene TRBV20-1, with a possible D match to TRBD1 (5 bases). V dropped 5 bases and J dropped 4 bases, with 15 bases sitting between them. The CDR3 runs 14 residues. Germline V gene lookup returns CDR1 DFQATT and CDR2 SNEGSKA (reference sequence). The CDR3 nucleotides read TGCAGTGCTCCACGCGGAGGGGTGAATCAGCCCCAGCATTTT. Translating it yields CSAPRGGVNQPQHF.

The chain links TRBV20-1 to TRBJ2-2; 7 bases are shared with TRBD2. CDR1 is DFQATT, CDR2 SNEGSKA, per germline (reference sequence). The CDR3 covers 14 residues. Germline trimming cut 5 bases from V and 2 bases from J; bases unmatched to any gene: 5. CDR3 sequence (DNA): TGCAGTGCTGAGGGACTACTCAACACCGGGGAGCTGTTTTTT. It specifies CSAEGLLNTGELFF.

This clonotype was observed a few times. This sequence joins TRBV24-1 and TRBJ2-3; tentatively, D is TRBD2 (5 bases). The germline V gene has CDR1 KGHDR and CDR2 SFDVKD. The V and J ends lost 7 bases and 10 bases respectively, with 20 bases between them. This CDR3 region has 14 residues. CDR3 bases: TGTGCCACCAGAAAAGCGGACGAGTCCAGTTCGCAGTATTTT. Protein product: CATRKADESSSQYF.

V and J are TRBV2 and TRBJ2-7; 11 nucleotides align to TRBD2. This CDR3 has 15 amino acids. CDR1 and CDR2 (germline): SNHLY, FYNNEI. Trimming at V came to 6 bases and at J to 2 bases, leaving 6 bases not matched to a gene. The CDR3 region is CASRTLAGGPYEQYF. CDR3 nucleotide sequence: TGTGCCAGCAGAACCCTAGCGGGGGGACCCTACGAGCAGTACTTC. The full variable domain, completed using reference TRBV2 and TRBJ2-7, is EPEVTQTPSHQVTQMGQEVILRCVPISNHLYFYWYRQILGQKVEFLVSFYNNEISEKSEIFDDQFSVERPDGSNFTLKIRSTKLEDSAMYFCASRTLAGGPYEQYFGPGTRLTVT.

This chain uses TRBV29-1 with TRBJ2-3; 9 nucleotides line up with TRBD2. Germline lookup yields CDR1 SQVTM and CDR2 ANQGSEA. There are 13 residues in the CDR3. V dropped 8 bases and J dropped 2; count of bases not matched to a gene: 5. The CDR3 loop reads CSLSGRLTDTQYF. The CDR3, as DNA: TGCAGCCTTAGCGGGAGACTCACAGATACGCAGTATTTT.